The present TCR beta chain was sequenced within a study of technical replicates of blood from a handful of donors. Germline CDR1 is SGHRS and CDR2 is YFSETQ. The V end was cut by 1 base, the J end by 4 bases, with 16 bases between. There are 16 residues in the CDR3. The table came from immunoSEQ multiplex PCR; TCRdb's copy has only in-frame clones and leaves some out. The sample has 55,000 to 65,000 clones; around nine tenths are singletons. The clonotype originates from a human donor in good health. Some clones in this sample may be carry-over from other donors' samples. J is TRBJ2-3 and V is TRBV5-1, with a weak D call TRBD2 (6 bases). The material sequenced was PBMCs. The CDR3 nucleotides read TGCGCCAGCAGCTTGATGGAGGGATTGAGGGCAGATACGCAGTATTTT. Translated, it gives CASSLMEGLRADTQYF. Based on the CDR3 plus reference TRBV5-1 and TRBJ2-3, the full variable domain is KAGVTQTPRYLIKTRGQQVTLSCSPISGHRSVSWYQQTPGQGLQFLFEYFSETQRNKGNFPGRFSGRQFSNSRSEMNVSTLELGDSALYLCASSLMEGLRADTQYFGPGTRLTVL.